Shown below are 29 T cell receptor beta chains from a single sample sequenced in a study of T cell responses to AZD1222 COVID-19 vaccine (TCRdb year 2021). The receptor library was made with the immunoSEQ multiplex PCR assay. The source is immuneACCESS, and TCRdb retained only in-frame sequences with V and J called. Part of the clones is not carried over; for the studies checked, unresolved V genes explain less than half of this, and the remainder is unexplained. The sample records fewer than 120,000 clones, roughly 92% of which are singletons. Of the sample, roughly 2.5% falls within the top ten clones. Taken with the paper, the label for time point translates to: about 28 days (+/-7) after the second vaccine dose. The sample was peripheral blood, taken 28 days after the second AZD1222 dose. The receptors shown here come from an adult who received the AZD1222 COVID-19 vaccine.

This clone was seen only once. In DNA, the CDR3 is TGCGCCAGCAGCTTAGGAGAAAACCAAGAGACCCAGTACTTC. As protein: CASSLGENQETQYF. The chain employs TRBV5-1 and TRBJ2-5; D unresolved. Germline CDR1 SGHRS, CDR2 YFSETQ. Trimming left V 2 bases short and J 0 bases short, with 8 bases between. This CDR3 is 14 amino acids long.

This chain joins TRBV4-3 and TRBJ2-1; TRBD1 is a possible D gene (5 bases). The ends were cut back, 2 bases at V and 8 bases at J, with 19 bases in the middle. CDR1 is LGHNA and CDR2 is YSLEER in the germline V gene. There are 16 residues in the CDR3. The CDR3 is CASSQSPVGGAYEQFF. The CDR3 DNA follows: TGCGCCAGCAGCCAATCCCCCGTGGGTGGGGCTTATGAGCAGTTCTTC.

The J gene is TRBJ1-1, the V gene TRBV18; a weak D match, TRBD1 (5 bases). In germline, CDR1 is KGHSH, CDR2 LQKENI. The ends were cut back, 2 bases at V and 4 bases at J, with 14 bases in the middle. The CDR3 has 15 amino acids. This chain's CDR3 is CASSPVGEWGTEAFF. The CDR3 bases are TGTGCCAGCTCACCAGTGGGGGAATGGGGCACTGAAGCTTTCTTT.

This chain joins TRBV5-1 and TRBJ2-3; D is unclear. V was clipped by 0 bases and J by 5 bases, with 1 base between them. Germline lookup yields CDR1 SGHRS and CDR2 YFSETQ. The CDR3 length is 11 residues. The CDR3 region has the DNA TGCGCCAGCAGCTTGGAAGATACGCAGTATTTT. This gives the protein CASSLEDTQYF.

The V and J genes are TRBV9 and TRBJ1-1, with D unclear. This CDR3 comprises 14 residues. V lost 0 bases and J 1 base, leaving 7 bases between the germline ends. Germline CDR1 is SGDLS and CDR2 is YYNGEE. The CDR3 DNA follows: TGTGCCAGCAGCGTAGAAGGGCAGAACACTGAAGCTTTCTTT. Protein product: CASSVEGQNTEAFF.

V and J are TRBV12-3 or TRBV12-4 and TRBJ2-1; the D is unclear. V lost 2 bases and J 15 bases, leaving 11 bases between the germline ends. The CDR3 has 11 residues. In DNA, the CDR3 is TGTGCCAGCAGTTTACGGAGAAGCCGGTTCTTC. It yields the protein CASSLRRSRFF.

The chain recombines TRBV7-9 with TRBJ2-1, with 7 bases lining up with TRBD2. This CDR3 is 16 amino acids long. Per germline, CDR1 SEHNR and CDR2 FQNEAQ (reference sequence). V trimming: 3 bases; J trimming: 2 bases; junction bases outside the gene matches: 7. CDR3 residues: CASSLDWGLPYNEQFF. Written as DNA, the CDR3 is TGTGCCAGCAGCTTGGACTGGGGACTACCCTACAATGAGCAGTTCTTC.

The chain joins TRBV7-2 to TRBJ2-7, with a tentative D call TRBD2 (6 bases). The V and J ends lost 0 bases and 2 bases respectively, with 14 bases between them. From germline, CDR1 is SGHTA and CDR2 FQGNSA. There are 16 residues in the CDR3. The CDR3 nucleotides read TGTGCCAGCAGCTTAGCGTTGGAGGGGATTCCCTACGAGCAGTACTTC. Translation gives CASSLALEGIPYEQYF.

This clone was seen only once. The chain has TRBV12-5 and TRBJ1-1; D might be TRBD1 (6 bases). CDR1 LGHNT and CDR2 FRNRAP come from the germline V gene. V dropped 1 base and J dropped 0 bases, with 18 bases sitting between them. This CDR3 spans 18 amino acids. The CDR3 sequence is CASGLANTRQAMNTEAFF. The CDR3 DNA follows: TGTGCTAGTGGTTTGGCCAACACTCGACAGGCCATGAACACTGAAGCTTTCTTT.

The chain joins TRBV5-5 to TRBJ2-3; D not certain. Germline-derived CDR1 and CDR2 are SGHKS and YYEKEE (reference sequence). CDR3 length: 13 residues. The V end lost 10 bases, the J end lost 0 bases, and 12 bases lay between the germline ends. As DNA, the CDR3 is TGTGCCTCCCAGGAACTTAGCACAGATACGCAGTATTTT. Its protein product is CASQELSTDTQYF.

The chain is built from TRBV15 and TRBJ2-1, with 10 bases lining up with TRBD1. J was trimmed by 9 bases and V by 5 bases; bases with no gene match: 13. The CDR3 is made up of 16 amino acids. Germline V CDR1 and CDR2: LNHNV, YYDKDF (reference sequence). The CDR3 nucleotides are TGTGCCACCAGCGAAGATGACAGGGGGCAAAGGGCTGAGCAGTTCTTC. Protein product: CATSEDDRGQRAEQFF.

The chain links TRBV5-6 to TRBJ1-5; tentative D call: TRBD1 (5 bases). The CDR3 contains 13 residues. Germline loops: CDR1 SGHDT, CDR2 YYEEEE. The V and J ends lost 4 bases and 4 bases respectively, with 9 bases between them. The CDR3 DNA is TGTGCCAGCAGCGCGACAGTTAATCAGCCCCAGCATTTT. As protein: CASSATVNQPQHF.

The genes are TRBV27 and TRBJ1-1; D is possibly TRBD1 (6 bases). Deletions cut 5 bases from V and 6 bases from J, with 13 bases between. The CDR3 runs 13 residues. The germline V gene encodes CDR1 MNHEY and CDR2 SMNVEV (reference sequence). For the CDR3, the DNA is TGTGCCAGCAGTAAAAACGAGGGGGCTGAAGCTTTCTTT. Translating it yields CASSKNEGAEAFF.

The rearrangement uses TRBV6-2 or TRBV6-3 and TRBJ1-5, with D unresolved. Deletions cut 6 bases from V and 0 bases from J, with 9 bases between. This CDR3 is 14 amino acids long. The germline gives CDR1 MNHEY, CDR2 SVGEGT. The CDR3 sequence: CASSLGYSNQPQHF. CDR3 nucleotides: TGTGCCAGCAGCCTCGGATATAGCAATCAGCCCCAGCATTTT.

This chain connects TRBV6-5 to TRBJ1-5; a possible D gene is TRBD1 (6 bases). Germline V gene lookup returns CDR1 MNHEY and CDR2 SVGAGI. V lost 4 bases to trimming and J lost 9 bases, with 13 bases between them. The CDR3 contains 13 residues. CDR3 coding DNA: TGTGCCAGCAGTTGGGGGCCCCGGGGGCCCCAGCATTTT. It encodes CASSWGPRGPQHF.

V is TRBV3-1 (or the pseudogene TRBV3-2) and J is TRBJ2-5, with 10 positions matching TRBD2. Germline-derived CDR1 and CDR2 are LGHDT and YNNKEL (reference sequence). Trimming took 4 bases from V and 1 from J; bases not matched to a gene: 18. There are 20 residues in the CDR3. The DNA for the CDR3 is TGTGCCAGCAGCCGCCCCGAGCGGGGGGGCGAGAGGAGTGGCCAAGAGACCCAGTACTTC. As protein: CASSRPERGGERSGQETQYF.

Turning to this clone: One junction end disagrees with the germline gene, perhaps due to a read error. The genes are TRBV29-1 and TRBJ1-5; 7 nucleotides line up with TRBD1. The length of the CDR3 is 13 residues. Germline CDR1 and CDR2: SQVTM and ANQGSEA. The CDR3 coding sequence is TGCAGCGTCACAGGGGATAGCGATCAGCCCCAGCATTTT. Residues: CSVTGDSDQPQHF.

The rearrangement uses TRBV7-9 and TRBJ2-7; D possibly corresponds to TRBD1 (6 bases). Trimming took 5 bases from V and 1 from J, leaving 12 bases between them. CDR3 length: 14 residues. The germline CDR1 and CDR2 sequences are SEHNR and FQNEAQ (reference sequence). The chain's CDR3 is CASSQRTASYEQYF. As DNA, the CDR3 is TGTGCCAGCAGCCAACGGACAGCTTCCTACGAGCAGTACTTC.

V gene TRBV12-3 or TRBV12-4 combines with J gene TRBJ1-1; D is undetermined. This CDR3 is built from 13 residues. V lost 5 bases and J lost 0, with 7 bases in between. This chain's CDR3 is CASSLTVNTEAFF. The CDR3 DNA reads as TGTGCCAGCAGTCTTACAGTGAACACTGAAGCTTTCTTT.

The chain recombines TRBV2 with TRBJ1-6; 9 bases are a match to TRBD1. Germline lookup yields CDR1 SNHLY and CDR2 FYNNEI. The CDR3 loop spans 15 amino acids. V lost 1 base to trimming and J lost 13 bases; unmatched junction nucleotides: 8. The CDR3: CASSEGVGTGFPLHF. The CDR3 DNA follows: TGTGCCAGCAGTGAAGGAGTCGGGACAGGGTTTCCCCTCCACTTT.

V is TRBV7-9 and J is TRBJ2-5; 13 positions match TRBD2. Germline V gene data show CDR1 as SEHNR and CDR2 as FQNEAQ (reference sequence). Losses at the gene ends were 5 bases for V and 5 bases for J; bases not matched to a gene: 8. This CDR3 has 16 residues. The CDR3 DNA follows: TGTGCCAGCAGCGTCGGGACTAGCGGGGTTGGGGAGACCCAGTACTTC. This gives the protein CASSVGTSGVGETQYF.

V and J are TRBV10-1 and TRBJ1-1; the D gene is possibly TRBD1 (6 bases). CDR1 and CDR2 from the germline V gene are WNHNN and SYGVQD (reference sequence). The CDR3 is made up of 13 amino acids. Trimming pared 3 bases from V and 8 bases from J, leaving 13 bases between. The CDR3 region is CASSDYGQTEAFF. CDR3 sequence (DNA): TGCGCCAGCAGTGACTACGGACAGACCGAAGCTTTCTTT.

The gene calls are TRBV5-1 and TRBJ2-2; 7 bases map to TRBD1. J lost 4 bases, V lost 7 bases, and 7 bases had no gene match. Germline V CDR1 and CDR2: SGHRS, YFSETQ. This CDR3 is 14 amino acids long. This CDR3 is CASDRAQGTGELFF. The CDR3 DNA follows: TGCGCCAGCGACAGGGCCCAGGGCACCGGGGAGCTGTTTTTT.

J is TRBJ2-3 and V is TRBV4-1; a weak D match, TRBD2 (5 bases). CDR3 length: 14 residues. Per germline, CDR1 MGHRA and CDR2 YSYEKL. With 1 base removed from V and 5 bases from J, the gap between germline ends came to 10 bases. CDR3 coding DNA: TGCGCCAGCAGCCAAGCTCCCGGGGTAGATACGCAGTATTTT. Encoded protein: CASSQAPGVDTQYF.

V gene TRBV3-1 (or the pseudogene TRBV3-2) combines with J gene TRBJ2-7; 7 nucleotides line up with TRBD2. The germline V gene has CDR1 LGHDT and CDR2 YNNKEL (reference sequence). The CDR3 has 16 amino acids. The V gene end was trimmed by 4 bases and the J gene end by 6 bases; junction bases not matched to a gene: 15. The CDR3, as DNA: TGTGCCAGCAGCCCCCCGGGAAACCGCCCGGGGGGCGAGCAGTACTTC. Translated, it gives CASSPPGNRPGGEQYF.

The chain is built from TRBV4-3 and TRBJ2-7; weak D call: TRBD1 (5 bases). Germline values: CDR1 LGHNA, CDR2 YSLEER. Between the trimmed V and J ends, which lost 0 bases and 2 bases, there was a span of 17 bases. The CDR3 spans 17 residues. The CDR3 reads CASSQDARASFPYEQYF. CDR3 DNA: TGCGCCAGCAGCCAAGATGCCAGGGCCAGTTTCCCCTACGAGCAGTACTTC.

The chain recombines TRBV3-1 (or the pseudogene TRBV3-2) with TRBJ1-5; no definite D call. The CDR3 is 19 residues long. Per the germline V gene, CDR1 is LGHDT and CDR2 is YNNKEL (reference sequence). Trimming stripped 1 base from V and 1 base from J, with 20 bases between. The CDR3 protein is CASSQGYLTMKWSNQPQHF. CDR3 DNA: TGTGCCAGCAGCCAAGGGTACCTTACAATGAAGTGGAGCAATCAGCCCCAGCATTTT.

As for this clone: Different DNA sequences within this sample yield the same CDR3. This chain joins TRBV7-9 and TRBJ2-7; possible D gene TRBD1, 5 bases. The CDR3 loop spans 13 amino acids. Trimming stripped 2 bases from V and 3 bases from J, with 8 bases between. CDR1 and CDR2 (germline): SEHNR, FQNEAQ (reference sequence). The CDR3 loop reads CASSLRQGYEQYF. CDR3 sequence (DNA): TGTGCCAGCAGCTTAAGGCAGGGCTACGAGCAGTACTTC.

The chain employs TRBV14 and TRBJ2-2, with TRBD1 matching 10 bases. The germline gives CDR1 SGHDN, CDR2 FVKESK. V lost 4 bases, J lost 5 bases, and 4 bases stayed unmatched. CDR3 length equals 15 residues. CDR3 coding DNA: TGTGCCAGCAGCCGTGGACAGGGGGGAACCGGGGAGCTGTTTTTT. Translating it yields CASSRGQGGTGELFF.